The T cell receptor (beta chain) described here comes from a study of early stage breast cancer tumors (dated 2017 in TCRdb). General notes on the study: Of the 15 to 20 invasive breast tumors, more than 9 were found to be estrogen receptor-positive, progesterone receptor-positive and HER2-negative. Most of the 12 ER+/PR+/HER2- tumors were invasive ductal carcinomas, while the other four were invasive lobular carcinomas. On average, each sample got around 10-fold read coverage. The samples as a whole yielded some 2,500,000 detected templates, corresponding to roughly 1 million unique clonotypes. Results the study describes overall, beyond this receptor: About 2.5-fold higher T cell density and higher clonality were observed in tumors than in adjacent normal breast tissue. The small cohort size prevented analysis by tumor subtype. Sequencing bulk genomic DNA from unsorted cells could not capture chain pairing or functional markers like CD4, CD8 and FOXP3. Greater similarity was observed between blood and normal breast repertoires than between blood and tumor repertoires, and tumor was distinguished from normal in most of the 16 patients when each tissue was compared with blood. Enriched TCRB sequences shared across patients were mostly commonly generated sequences, unlikely to play an important role in the tumor microenvironment.

About 19-55 mg of tumor tissue was diced, and more than 2.5 ug of DNA was typically obtained. The study profiled bulk TCR beta-chain repertoires in matched peripheral blood, tumor and adjacent normal breast tissue taken from fewer than 20 patients with early-stage breast cancer. After resection, tumor tissue identified by eye was cut out and put into prechilled RNAlater. Tumor tissue (about 18-50 mg) was diced and then homogenized with a TissueLyser II in RLTplus buffer containing beta-mercaptoethanol and antifoaming agent. Genomic DNA was extracted with the Qiagen AllPrep DNA/RNA Mini kit. Concerning this clone itself: The target of this receptor is not known. The input lacks base qualities; no much larger clone sits a single base away.

As encoded in the germline V gene, CDR1 is LGHNA while CDR2 is YNFKEQ. V trim: 1 base; J trim: 8 bases; unmatched bases: 3. The CDR3, from cysteine to phenylalanine, totals 13 residues. Only the CDR3 portion is preserved as DNA: 39 bases, with reading frame beginning at the first base. Each sample was amplified as two independent genomic DNA replicates: 0.5 to 0.65 ug for blood and roughly 1.4 ug for tumor or normal breast. TCRB sequencing of genomic DNA was carried out with the ImmunoSeq Intro kit according to the manufacturer's instructions. The multiplex PCR ran for 30 to 40 cycles using proprietary primers and spike-in control sequences for absolute quantification. An 87-bp fragment spanning the CDR3 and flanking V and J genes was sequenced with single-end 150-bp reads. Each lane of an Illumina MiSeq using version 3.0 chemistry carried seven multiplexed samples, with two replicates per sample. Turning to the authors' computational methods: The vendor's proprietary pipeline processed the raw data and merged both replicates into a single result for each sample. Clonotypes were defined as productive rearrangements sharing the V-gene family, CDR3 amino acid sequence and J-gene segment. To compute clonality, the normalized Shannon entropy (Pielou evenness) of TCRB abundances was subtracted from 1. T cell density was estimated by dividing total templates by the number of input cells inferred from the DNA input amount. Recon was used with default parameters to estimate total repertoire diversity and clonality. Tumor-enriched clonotypes were defined as having over 0.1% abundance in tumor and at least 32-fold higher abundance than in normal breast. TCRdb retrieved this table from immuneACCESS and kept in-frame rearrangements only. Not all clones are present; in checked studies, unresolved V genes account for under half, and no reason is known for the remainder. V, J and clone size reflect that table, while D and trimming were determined from the DNA. Within this sample are under 12,000 clones, with around 70% of them counted one time only. The top ten hold around a fifth of the sample.

The receptor was isolated from a person aged 35-50 years with breast cancer. The chain employs TRBV4-2 and TRBJ2-3; TRBD2 aligns with 7 central bases. The material sequenced was breast tumor tissue. CDR3 loop: CASSQGRESTQYF. The DNA reads TGTGCCAGCAGCCAAGGGCGGGAGAGTACGCAGTATTTT.